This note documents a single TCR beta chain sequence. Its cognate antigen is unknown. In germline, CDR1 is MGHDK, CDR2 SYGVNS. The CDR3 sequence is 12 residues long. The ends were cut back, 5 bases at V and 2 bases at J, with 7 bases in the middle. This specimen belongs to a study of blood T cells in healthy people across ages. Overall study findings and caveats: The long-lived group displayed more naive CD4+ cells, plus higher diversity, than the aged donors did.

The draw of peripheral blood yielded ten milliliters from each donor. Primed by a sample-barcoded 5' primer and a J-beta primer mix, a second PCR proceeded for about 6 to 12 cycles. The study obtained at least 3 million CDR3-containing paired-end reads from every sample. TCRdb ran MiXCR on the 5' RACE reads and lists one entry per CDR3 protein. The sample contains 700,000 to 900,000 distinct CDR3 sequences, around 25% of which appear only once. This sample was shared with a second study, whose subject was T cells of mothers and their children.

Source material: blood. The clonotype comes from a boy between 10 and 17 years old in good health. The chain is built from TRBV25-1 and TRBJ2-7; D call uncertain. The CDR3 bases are TGTGCCAGCAGTCACGACACCTACGAGCAGTACTTC. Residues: CASSHDTYEQYF.